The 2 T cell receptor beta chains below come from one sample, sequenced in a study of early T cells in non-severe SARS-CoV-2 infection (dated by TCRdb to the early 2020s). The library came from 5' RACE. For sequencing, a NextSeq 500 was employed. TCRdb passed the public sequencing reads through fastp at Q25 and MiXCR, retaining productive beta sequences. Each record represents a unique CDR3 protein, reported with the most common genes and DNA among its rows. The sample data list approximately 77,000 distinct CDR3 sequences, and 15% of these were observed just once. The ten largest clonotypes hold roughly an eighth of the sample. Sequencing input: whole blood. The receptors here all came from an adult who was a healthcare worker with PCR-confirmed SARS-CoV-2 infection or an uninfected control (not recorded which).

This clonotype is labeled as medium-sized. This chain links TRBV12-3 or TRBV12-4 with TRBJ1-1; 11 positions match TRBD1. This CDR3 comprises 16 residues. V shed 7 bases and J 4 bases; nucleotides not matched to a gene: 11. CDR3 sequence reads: CASTRTGGSSSTEAFF. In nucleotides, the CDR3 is TGTGCCAGCACTCGGACAGGGGGCTCCTCGAGCACTGAAGCTTTCTTT.

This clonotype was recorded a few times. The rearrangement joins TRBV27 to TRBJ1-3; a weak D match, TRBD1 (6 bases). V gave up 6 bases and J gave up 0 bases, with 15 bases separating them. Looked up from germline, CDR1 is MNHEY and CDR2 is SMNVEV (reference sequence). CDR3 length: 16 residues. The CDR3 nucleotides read TGTGCCAGCAGGAACATTGGGGGCTTCTCTGGAAACACCATATATTTT. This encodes CASRNIGGFSGNTIYF.